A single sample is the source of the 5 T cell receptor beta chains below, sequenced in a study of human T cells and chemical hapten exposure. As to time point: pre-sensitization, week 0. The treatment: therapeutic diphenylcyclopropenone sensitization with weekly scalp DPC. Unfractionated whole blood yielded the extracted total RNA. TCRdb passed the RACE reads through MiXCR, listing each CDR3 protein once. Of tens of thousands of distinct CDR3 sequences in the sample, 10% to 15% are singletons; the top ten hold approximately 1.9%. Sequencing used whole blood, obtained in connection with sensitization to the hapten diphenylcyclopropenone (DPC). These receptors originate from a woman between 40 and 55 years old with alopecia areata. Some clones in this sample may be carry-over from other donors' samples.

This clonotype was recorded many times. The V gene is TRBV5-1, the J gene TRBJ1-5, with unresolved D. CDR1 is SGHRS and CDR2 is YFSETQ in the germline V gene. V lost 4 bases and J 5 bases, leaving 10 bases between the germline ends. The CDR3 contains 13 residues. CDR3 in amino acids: CASSPGPDQPQHF. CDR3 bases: TGCGCCAGCAGCCCCGGGCCCGATCAGCCCCAGCATTTT.

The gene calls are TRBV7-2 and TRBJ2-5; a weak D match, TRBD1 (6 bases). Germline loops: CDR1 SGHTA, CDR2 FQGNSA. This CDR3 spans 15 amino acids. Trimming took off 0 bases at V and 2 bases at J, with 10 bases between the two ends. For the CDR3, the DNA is TGTGCCAGCAGCTTAGCGGTGGGACATCAAGAGACCCAGTACTTC. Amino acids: CASSLAVGHQETQYF.

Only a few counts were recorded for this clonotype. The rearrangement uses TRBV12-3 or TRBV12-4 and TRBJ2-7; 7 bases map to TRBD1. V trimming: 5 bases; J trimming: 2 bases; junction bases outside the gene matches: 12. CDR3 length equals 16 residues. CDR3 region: CASSLPGQGGPYEQYF. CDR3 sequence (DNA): TGTGCCAGCAGTCTCCCCGGCCAAGGGGGCCCCTACGAGCAGTACTTC.

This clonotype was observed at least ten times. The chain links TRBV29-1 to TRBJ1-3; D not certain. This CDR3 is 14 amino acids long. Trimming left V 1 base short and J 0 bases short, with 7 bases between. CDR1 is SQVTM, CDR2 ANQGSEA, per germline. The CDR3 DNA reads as TGCAGCGTTGAAGGAGGAACCTCTGGAAACACCATATATTTT. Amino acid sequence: CSVEGGTSGNTIYF.

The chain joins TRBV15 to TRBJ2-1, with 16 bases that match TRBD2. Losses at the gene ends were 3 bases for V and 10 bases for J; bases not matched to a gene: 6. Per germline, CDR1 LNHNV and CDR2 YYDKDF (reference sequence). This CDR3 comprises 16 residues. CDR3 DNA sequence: TGTGCCACCAGCAGCGCTCCGGGACTAGCGGGAGGGGAGCAGTTCTTC. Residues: CATSSAPGLAGGEQFF.